Listed below are T cell receptor beta chains from one sample, sequenced in a study of blood T cells in healthy people across ages. TCRdb analysed the 5' RACE reads with MiXCR anew, one entry per CDR3 protein. Seen here are about 830,000 distinct CDR3 sequences, 58% observed once, and the top ten hold 20% to 25%. Sequencing was performed on blood. The receptor set was obtained from a man aged 25 to 40 in good health. Both conserved end residues are part of each CDR3. The order of the fields is D gene, J gene, V gene, clone size, CDR3 protein, CDR3 DNA. D genes are given only for firm matches. Not all rows give a size; the values are once, few, many and, for expanded clones, a class.

TRBD1 TRBJ2-1 TRBV5-1 many CASSLGQYNEQFF TGTGCCAGCAGCTTGGGACAGTACAATGAGCAGTTCTTC
TRBD1 TRBJ2-1 TRBV6-4 . CASSVKQGTYNEQFF TGTGCCAGCAGTGTTAAACAGGGGACATACAATGAGCAGTTCTTC
TRBD1 TRBJ2-7 TRBV20-1 . CSARTGTGVKGQYF TGCAGTGCTAGAACCGGGACAGGGGTAAAGGGGCAGTACTTC
. TRBJ2-3 TRBV4-3 . CASSQGLGGLTDTQYF TGCGCCAGCAGCCAAGGACTAGGGGGCCTCACAGATACGCAGTATTTT
TRBD2 TRBJ2-1 TRBV7-9 few CASSTGGGDEQFF TGTGCCAGCAGCACCGGGGGGGGCGATGAGCAGTTCTTC
. TRBJ2-4 TRBV19 . CASCQSELAKNIQYF TGTGCCAGTTGTCAAAGTGAGCTAGCCAAAAACATTCAGTACTTC
. TRBJ2-5 TRBV10-3 . CAISATTQTQYF TGTGCCATCAGTGCCACTACTCAGACCCAGTACTTC
TRBD1 TRBJ2-5 TRBV20-1 . CSAKTTDQGAQETQYF TGCAGTGCGAAGACAACGGATCAGGGGGCGCAAGAGACCCAGTACTTC
. TRBJ2-1 TRBV4-1 . CASKEGWGYEQFF TGCGCCAGCAAGGAAGGTTGGGGTTATGAGCAGTTCTTC
. TRBJ2-7 TRBV9 . CASSAFGAFDEQYF TGTGCCAGCAGCGCGTTTGGGGCTTTCGACGAGCAGTACTTC
TRBD1 TRBJ2-5 TRBV10-2 . CASTPRQGRFEETQYF TGCGCCAGCACTCCCAGACAGGGGCGATTCGAAGAGACCCAGTACTTC
. TRBJ2-1 TRBV28 . CASSLGGWEQFF TGTGCCAGCAGTTTAGGGGGTTGGGAGCAGTTCTTC
. TRBJ2-7 TRBV4-3 . CASSQRVSYEQYF TGCGCCAGCAGCCAAAGGGTTTCCTACGAGCAGTACTTC
. TRBJ2-5 TRBV5-1 . CASSLMQNRETQYF TGCGCCAGCAGCCTGATGCAAAACCGAGAGACCCAGTACTTC
. TRBJ1-1 TRBV3-1 once CASSHGSAGAFF TGTGCCAGCAGCCACGGGTCAGCTGGAGCTTTCTTT
TRBD2 TRBJ2-7 TRBV7-2 . CASSPGGRANEQYF TGTGCCAGCAGCCCGGGCGGGAGGGCGAACGAGCAGTACTTC
. TRBJ2-1 TRBV7-2 few CASSYGDSYNEQFF TGTGCCAGCAGCTATGGGGACTCCTACAATGAGCAGTTCTTC
TRBD2 TRBJ2-5 TRBV6-2/TRBV6-3 . CASSYSTGLAGPGGGKTQYF TGTGCCAGCAGTTACTCGACAGGACTAGCGGGCCCAGGCGGAGGCAAGACCCAGTACTTC
TRBD2 TRBJ2-5 TRBV5-1 once CASSLALKLATQETQYF TGCGCCAGCAGCTTGGCTTTAAAACTAGCGACTCAAGAGACCCAGTACTTC
. TRBJ1-1 TRBV6-5 . CASSYSTTTEAFF TGTGCCAGCAGTTACTCGACTACGACTGAAGCTTTCTTT
TRBD1 TRBJ2-7 TRBV20-1 few CSARDSGQGGIEQYF TGCAGTGCTAGAGATTCCGGACAGGGGGGTATCGAGCAGTACTTC
. TRBJ1-2 TRBV29-1 few CSARSLGMGGGYTF TGCAGCGCCCGATCTCTAGGGATGGGAGGGGGCTACACCTTC
TRBD2 TRBJ2-1 TRBV20-1 few CSAREGRLAAYNEQFF TGCAGTGCTCGTGAGGGTCGCCTAGCGGCTTACAATGAGCAGTTCTTC
. TRBJ2-1 TRBV4-3 once CASSQAGGGQFF TGCGCCAGCAGCCAAGCGGGCGGCGGGCAGTTCTTC
. TRBJ2-7 TRBV7-6 . CASSLAAPVSPSPYEQYF TGTGCCAGCAGCTTAGCTGCCCCGGTGTCCCCCAGCCCCTACGAGCAGTACTTC
. TRBJ2-5 TRBV12-3/TRBV12-4 . CASSLESRETQYF TGTGCCAGCAGCCTGGAGAGTAGAGAGACCCAGTACTTC
TRBD1 TRBJ2-7 TRBV23-1 . CANLKTGFYYEQYF TGCGCCAACCTCAAGACAGGGTTTTATTACGAGCAGTACTTC
TRBD1 TRBJ1-2 TRBV4-3 . CASSQDPGQANYGYTF TGCGCCAGCAGCCAAGATCCGGGACAGGCTAACTATGGCTACACCTTC
TRBD2 TRBJ2-7 TRBV4-2 few CASRRTSGGYEQYF TGTGCCAGCAGGCGGACTAGCGGGGGCTACGAGCAGTACTTC
. TRBJ2-1 TRBV6-1 . CASTEGLNNEQFF TGTGCCAGCACGGAGGGCCTGAACAATGAGCAGTTCTTC
. TRBJ2-5 TRBV5-8 few CASSFGGIEQETQYF TGTGCCAGCAGCTTCGGGGGAATAGAACAAGAGACCCAGTACTTC
. TRBJ1-6 TRBV3-1 . CASSQGSWNSPLHF TGTGCCAGCAGTCAAGGGTCTTGGAATTCACCCCTCCACTTT
. TRBJ2-7 TRBV6-2/TRBV6-3 . CASSYSGSIVYGEQYF TGTGCCAGCAGTTACTCAGGGTCCATCGTCTATGGCGAGCAGTACTTC
TRBD1 TRBJ1-2 TRBV12-3/TRBV12-4 . CASSPGGQNGYTF TGTGCCAGCAGCCCAGGGGGTCAGAATGGCTACACCTTC
. TRBJ2-7 TRBV4-3 . CASSQEGGGPAKEQYF TGCGCCAGCAGCCAAGAAGGGGGAGGGCCCGCGAAAGAGCAGTACTTC
. TRBJ2-1 TRBV5-5 . CASSLTGGAYNEQFF TGTGCCAGCAGCTTGACAGGGGGGGCCTACAATGAGCAGTTCTTC
. TRBJ1-2 TRBV11-2 . CASSSPYRVYGYTF TGTGCCAGCAGTTCTCCCTACAGGGTTTATGGCTACACCTTC
. TRBJ2-5 TRBV7-2 few CASSLILETQYF TGTGCCAGCAGCTTAATATTAGAGACCCAGTACTTC
. TRBJ1-4 TRBV7-9 few CASSLAGGEKLFF TGTGCCAGCAGCCTCGCGGGAGGCGAAAAACTGTTTTTT
TRBD2 TRBJ2-3 TRBV6-2/TRBV6-3 . CASSSLGLAGGHSTDTQYF TGTGCCAGCAGTTCCCTCGGACTAGCGGGAGGGCATAGCACAGATACGCAGTATTTT